This T cell receptor (beta chain) was documented in a study of blood T cell repertoires in COVID-19. Study-level background: Sites in the United States, Italy and Spain provided acute and convalescent COVID-19 samples. Sample material is recorded as cDNA or gDNA derived from T cells, B-cell-depleted T cells, or PBMCs.

CDR3 length: 16 residues. After removal of 2 bases from V and 3 bases from J, the junction contained 9 bases not matched to a gene. As handled by the study authors: Scientists estimated how many nucleated cells there were by amplifying reference gene primers. This table comes from immunoSEQ multiplex PCR, and its TCRdb copy is limited to in-frame clones, with some not included. The V and J calls and clone size come from that table; D and trimming were worked out from the DNA. The sample records 270,000 or so clones, 75% to 90% being singletons. The sample consisted of peripheral blood. The V call is TRBV23-1, the J call TRBJ1-1; TRBD1 agrees at 7 bases. TRBV23-1 is labeled an ORF, and its function is uncertain. The source of this sequence is a woman aged 30 to 39 with active or convalescent COVID-19. CDR3 residues: CASSQDATGEDTEAFF. The CDR3 DNA reads TGCGCCAGCAGTCAAGATGCTACAGGGGAAGACACTGAAGCTTTCTTT.